One TCR beta chain is described in this entry. TCRdb's copy holds only in-frame clones and misses some; the assay was immunoSEQ multiplex PCR. In the table there are some 300,000 clones, about 77% of which are singletons. The V gene's germline CDR1 is SGHDN and CDR2 FVKESK. The CDR3 has 17 residues. Trimming removed 0 bases from V and 8 bases from J; junction bases left unmatched: 13. The source of the sample is a study of cytotoxic CD8 clonotypes in ibrutinib-treated CLL. This receptor was obtained from a human donor with chronic lymphocytic leukemia. The chain carries TRBV14 and TRBJ2-1; TRBD2 agrees at 7 bases. The starting material was PBMCs, obtained before ibrutinib treatment. The CDR3 loop is CASSQDPRLATGYEQFF. The CDR3 nucleotides are TGTGCCAGCAGCCAAGATCCCCGACTAGCTACGGGGTATGAGCAGTTCTTC.